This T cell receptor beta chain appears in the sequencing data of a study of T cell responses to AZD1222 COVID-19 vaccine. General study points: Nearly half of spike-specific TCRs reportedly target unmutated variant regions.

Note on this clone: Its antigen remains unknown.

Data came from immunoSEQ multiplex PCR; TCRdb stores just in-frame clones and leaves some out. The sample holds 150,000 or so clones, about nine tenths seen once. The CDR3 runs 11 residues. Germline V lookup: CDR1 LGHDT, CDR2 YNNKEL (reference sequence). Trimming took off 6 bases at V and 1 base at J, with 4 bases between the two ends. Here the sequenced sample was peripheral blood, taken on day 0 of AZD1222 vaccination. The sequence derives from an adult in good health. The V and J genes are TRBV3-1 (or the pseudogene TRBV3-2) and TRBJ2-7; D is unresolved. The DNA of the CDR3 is TGTGCCAGCAGTAGGTCCTACGAGCAGTACTTC. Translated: CASSRSYEQYF.